Listed below are T cell receptor beta chains from one sample, sequenced in a study of shared clonotypes between healthy human individuals. Only in-frame clones appear in the TCRdb table, and some are missing; sequencing was by immunoSEQ multiplex PCR. The data show 550,000 to 800,000 clones, 90% seen once. Sequencing was performed on memory CD8+ T cells from PBMCs. The source of these receptors is a man aged 18 to 29 in good health. Some clones in this sample may be carry-over from other donors' samples. Both conserved end residues are part of each CDR3. D genes are given only for firm matches. The size field is filled for only some rows; it gives once, few, many or a size class.

TRBV15,-,TRBJ1-4,-,TGTGCCACCAGCAGAGATCGTGGGATAGACTATGAAAAACTGTTTTTT,CATSRDRGIDYEKLFF
TRBV13,TRBD1,TRBJ2-7,-,TGTGCCAGCAGCCTCGGGACAGGGCGAAACTACGAGCAGTACTTC,CASSLGTGRNYEQYF
TRBV7-6,-,TRBJ1-1,-,TGTGCCAGCAGCTTAATTACAGGGCGGAGCACTGAAGCTTTCTTT,CASSLITGRSTEAFF
TRBV14,TRBD2,TRBJ2-7,-,TGTGCCAGCAGCCAAGGGCCCCTAGCGGGAGGTTCCTACGAGCAGTACTTC,CASSQGPLAGGSYEQYF
TRBV27,-,TRBJ2-2,-,TGTGCCAGCAGTTTACTTCCCAGCGGCACCGGGGAGCTGTTTTTT,CASSLLPSGTGELFF
TRBV15,TRBD1,TRBJ2-7,-,TGTGCCACCTATTGGGGGACAGGCTTCTCCTACGAGCAGTACTTC,CATYWGTGFSYEQYF
TRBV11-2,TRBD1,TRBJ2-4,-,TGTGCCAGCAGCCCTTCAGGGGGAGTAGCCAAAAACATTCAGTACTTC,CASSPSGGVAKNIQYF
TRBV27,-,TRBJ1-2,-,TGTGCCAGCAGTTTAACCCCCATGGGGAGCTATGGCTACACCTTC,CASSLTPMGSYGYTF
TRBV9,-,TRBJ2-3,-,TGTGCCAGCAGCCCACGGAGGTCTTTGGACACAGATACGCAGTATTTT,CASSPRRSLDTDTQYF
TRBV5-5,-,TRBJ2-7,-,TGTGCCAGCAGCTTGATCGGCAGGGGAAGCTCCTACGAGCAGTACTTC,CASSLIGRGSSYEQYF
TRBV29-1,-,TRBJ2-7,-,TGCAGCGTCCGAAGGGGGATCTACGAGCAGTACTTC,CSVRRGIYEQYF
TRBV7-9,TRBD1,TRBJ1-1,-,TGTGCCAGCAGCCCCCGGGACAGGGCTGGGCGGACTGAAGCTTTCTTT,CASSPRDRAGRTEAFF
TRBV5-4,-,TRBJ1-4,-,TGTGCCAGCAGCCTCGATCAGGCGGGTAATGAAAAACTGTTTTTT,CASSLDQAGNEKLFF
TRBV27,TRBD2,TRBJ2-3,-,TGTGCCAGCAGTTCACTACGGACTAGCGGGAACACAGATACGCAGTATTTT,CASSSLRTSGNTDTQYF
TRBV4-2,-,TRBJ2-2,-,TGTGCCAGCAGCCCACTCCTCGCGAACACCGGGGAGCTGTTTTTT,CASSPLLANTGELFF
TRBV4-1,TRBD2,TRBJ2-7,-,TGCGCCAGCAGCCAAGATCGGGGAGGGTACTACGAGCAGTACTTC,CASSQDRGGYYEQYF
TRBV28,-,TRBJ1-2,-,TGTGCCAGCAGTTTCCTCCCGGGGGTGGACTATGGCTACACCTTC,CASSFLPGVDYGYTF
TRBV27,-,TRBJ1-5,once,TGTGCCAGCAGTTTATCGTCTTATAGCAATCAGCCCCAGCATTTT,CASSLSSYSNQPQHF
TRBV7-3,TRBD2,TRBJ2-3,-,TGTGCCAGCAGCTTAAGAGCGACTAGCTTCCCAGATACGCAGTATTTT,CASSLRATSFPDTQYF
TRBV7-9,-,TRBJ2-7,-,TGTGCCAGCAGCGGCGCCGGACAGTGGTACGAGCAGTACTTC,CASSGAGQWYEQYF
TRBV10-3,-,TRBJ1-1,-,TGTGCCATCAGGACACCGGGCCCCCCGGGGACTGAAGCTTTCTTT,CAIRTPGPPGTEAFF
TRBV28,-,TRBJ2-7,-,TGTGCCAGCAGCCTTACCGGGGGCGGTGGCGAGCAGTACTTC,CASSLTGGGGEQYF
TRBV25-1,-,TRBJ1-1,-,TGTGCCAGCAGTGAGTTGGGGGGGGGCCTCAACACTGAAGCTTTCTTT,CASSELGGGLNTEAFF
TRBV28,-,TRBJ2-7,-,TGTGCCAGCAGCTTTGACAGACCCTACGAGCAGTACTTC,CASSFDRPYEQYF
TRBV27,-,TRBJ2-1,-,TGTGCCAGCAGTTCGTCCGGGACTCGAAATGAGCAGTTCTTC,CASSSSGTRNEQFF
TRBV20-1,-,TRBJ2-7,-,TGCAGTGCTAGAACATCCGAGCAGTACTTC,CSARTSEQYF
TRBV28,-,TRBJ2-7,once,TGTGCCAGCAGTTTATTGTGGGGTTCCTCCTACGAGCAGTACTTC,CASSLLWGSSYEQYF
TRBV27,TRBD1,TRBJ1-1,-,TGTGCCAGCAGTTGGACAGGGGGCAACACTGAAGCTTTCTTT,CASSWTGGNTEAFF
TRBV4-1,-,TRBJ1-5,-,TGCGCCAGCAGCCAAGTGTTAGGCGGAAGCAATCAGCCCCAGCATTTT,CASSQVLGGSNQPQHF
TRBV30,-,TRBJ2-7,-,TGTGCTTGGGGACCTAGGGTAGCTTTGTACGAGCAGTACTTC,CAWGPRVALYEQYF
TRBV27,-,TRBJ2-1,once,TGTGCCAGCAGTTTATCGGCGGGCGAATCCTACAATGAGCAGTTCTTC,CASSLSAGESYNEQFF
TRBV30,TRBD1,TRBJ1-5,-,TGTGCCTGGAGTGCTAGGACAGGGGAAGGACAGCCCCAGCATTTT,CAWSARTGEGQPQHF
TRBV13,TRBD1,TRBJ2-7,-,TGTGCCAGCAGCTTGGGACAGAATACCTACGAGCAGTACTTC,CASSLGQNTYEQYF
TRBV7-9,-,TRBJ2-5,-,TGTGCCAGCAGACACAATCGGCCTCAGGAGACCCAGTACTTC,CASRHNRPQETQYF
TRBV27,-,TRBJ2-2,-,TGTGCCAGCAGTCCAGCGGTGAACACCGGGGAGCTGTTTTTT,CASSPAVNTGELFF
TRBV10-3,-,TRBJ2-7,-,TGTGCCATCCTCCGGGACACAACCTACGAGCAGTACTTC,CAILRDTTYEQYF
TRBV19,-,TRBJ2-5,-,TGTGCCAGTAGTACTCGGACCAGGGAGACCCAGTACTTC,CASSTRTRETQYF